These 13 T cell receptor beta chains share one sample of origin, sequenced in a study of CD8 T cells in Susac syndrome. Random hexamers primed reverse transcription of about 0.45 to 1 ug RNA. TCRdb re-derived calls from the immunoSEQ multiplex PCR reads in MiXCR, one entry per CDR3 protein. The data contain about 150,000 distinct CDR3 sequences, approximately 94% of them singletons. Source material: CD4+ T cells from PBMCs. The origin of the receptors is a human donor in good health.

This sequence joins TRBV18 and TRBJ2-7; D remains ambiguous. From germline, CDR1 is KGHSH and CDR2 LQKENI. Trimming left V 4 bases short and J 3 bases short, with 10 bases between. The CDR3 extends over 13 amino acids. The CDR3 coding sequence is TGTGCCAGCTCACTGTCAAAAGGCTACGAGCAGTACTTC. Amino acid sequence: CASSLSKGYEQYF.

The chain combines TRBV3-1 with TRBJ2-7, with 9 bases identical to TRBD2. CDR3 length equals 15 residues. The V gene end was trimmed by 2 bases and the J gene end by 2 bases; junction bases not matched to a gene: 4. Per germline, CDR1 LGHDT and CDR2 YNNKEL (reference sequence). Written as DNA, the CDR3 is TGTGCCAGCAGCCAATTAGCGGGAGTCCCCTACGAGCAGTACTTC. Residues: CASSQLAGVPYEQYF.

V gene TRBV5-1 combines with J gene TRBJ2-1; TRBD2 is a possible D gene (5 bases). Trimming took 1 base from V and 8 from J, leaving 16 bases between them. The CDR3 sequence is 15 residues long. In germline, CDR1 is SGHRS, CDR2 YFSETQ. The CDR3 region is CASSLPDFGYHEQFF. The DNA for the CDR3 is TGCGCCAGCAGCTTGCCGGACTTTGGATATCATGAGCAGTTCTTC.

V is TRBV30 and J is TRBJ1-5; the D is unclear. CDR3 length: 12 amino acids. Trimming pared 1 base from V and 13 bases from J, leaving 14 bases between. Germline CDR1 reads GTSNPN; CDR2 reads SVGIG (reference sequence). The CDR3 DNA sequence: TGTGCCTGGAGTGACTTATCGGACCAACAGCATTTT. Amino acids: CAWSDLSDQQHF.

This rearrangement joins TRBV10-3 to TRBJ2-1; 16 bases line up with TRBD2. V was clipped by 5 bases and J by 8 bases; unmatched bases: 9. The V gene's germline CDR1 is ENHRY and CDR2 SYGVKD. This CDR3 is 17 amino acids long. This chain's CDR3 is CAISRGLAGGPLDEQFF. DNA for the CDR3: TGTGCCATCAGTAGGGGACTAGCGGGAGGGCCTCTCGATGAGCAGTTCTTC.

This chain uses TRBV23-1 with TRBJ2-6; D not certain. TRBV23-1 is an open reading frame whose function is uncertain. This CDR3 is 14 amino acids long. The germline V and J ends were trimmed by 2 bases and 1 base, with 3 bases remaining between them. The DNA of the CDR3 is TGCGCCAGCAGTCAAGAATCTGGGGCCAACGTCCTGACTTTC. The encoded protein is CASSQESGANVLTF.

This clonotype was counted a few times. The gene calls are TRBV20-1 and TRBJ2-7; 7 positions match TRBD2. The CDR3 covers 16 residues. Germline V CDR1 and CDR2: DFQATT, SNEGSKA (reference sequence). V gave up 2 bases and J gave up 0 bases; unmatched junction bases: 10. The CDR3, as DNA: TGCAGTGCTAGACCCAACCGCCTAGCGGCCTCCTACGAGCAGTACTTC. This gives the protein CSARPNRLAASYEQYF.

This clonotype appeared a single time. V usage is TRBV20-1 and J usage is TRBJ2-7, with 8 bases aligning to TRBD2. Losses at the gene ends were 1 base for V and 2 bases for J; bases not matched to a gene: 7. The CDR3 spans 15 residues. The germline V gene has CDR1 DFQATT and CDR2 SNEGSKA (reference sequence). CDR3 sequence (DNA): TGCAGTGCTAGAGTAACGGGAGGGCCAACCTACGAGCAGTACTTC. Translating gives CSARVTGGPTYEQYF.

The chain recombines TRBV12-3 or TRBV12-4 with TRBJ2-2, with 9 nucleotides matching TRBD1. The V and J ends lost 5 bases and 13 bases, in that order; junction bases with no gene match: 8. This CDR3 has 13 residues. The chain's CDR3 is CASSRTGGGRLFF. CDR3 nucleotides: TGTGCCAGCAGTAGAACAGGGGGCGGGAGGCTGTTTTTT.

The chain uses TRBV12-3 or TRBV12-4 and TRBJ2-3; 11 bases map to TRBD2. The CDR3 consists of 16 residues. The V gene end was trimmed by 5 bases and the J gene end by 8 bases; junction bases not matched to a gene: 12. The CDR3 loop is CASSLSTSGRFGTQYF. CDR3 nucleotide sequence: TGTGCCAGCAGTCTCTCCACTAGCGGGAGATTTGGTACGCAGTATTTT.

The CDR3: CASSPPGQLNTEAFF. The CDR3, as DNA: TGTGCCAGCAGTCCCCCGGGACAGCTCAACACTGAAGCTTTCTTT. The V call is TRBV12-3 or TRBV12-4, the J call TRBJ1-1; 7 nucleotides line up with TRBD1. The CDR3 sequence is 15 residues long. The J segment lost 2 bases and the V segment lost 5 bases, leaving 8 bases of the junction unmatched.

The CDR3 spells CASSFGQTYGYTF. The DNA of the CDR3 is TGTGCCAGCAGCTTCGGACAAACCTATGGCTACACCTTC. The chain joins TRBV7-2 to TRBJ1-2; D may be TRBD1 (5 bases). Germline CDR1 SGHTA, CDR2 FQGNSA. The V end lost 3 bases, the J end lost 4 bases, and 9 bases lay between the germline ends. This CDR3 contains 13 residues.

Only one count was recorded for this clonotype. As DNA, the CDR3 is TGTGCCAGCAGCTTGGGGGGGGCGCCTAACTATGGCTACACCTTC. It specifies CASSLGGAPNYGYTF. The chain joins TRBV5-4 to TRBJ1-2; D is possibly TRBD1 (6 bases). There are 15 residues in the CDR3. Trimming cost V 0 bases and J 0 bases, with 9 bases left between them. In germline, CDR1 is SGHNT, CDR2 YYREEE (reference sequence).